The TCR beta chain described here comes from a study of beta chain features in type 1 diabetes. V dropped 1 base and J dropped 6 bases, with 13 bases sitting between them. Germline V CDR1 and CDR2: SGHNT, YENEEA. This CDR3 contains 15 residues. Expressed TCRB transcripts were sequenced because the entire RNA isolate underwent reverse transcription. Roughly 3.4 million reads per sample on average were obtained from naive, central memory and regulatory T cell samples. Assay used: immunoSEQ multiplex PCR; TCRdb lists only in-frame clones, some missing. In the table there are around 310,000 clones, roughly 13% of which are singletons. Points from the study as a whole: TCRB CDR3s were moderately but significantly shorter in Type 1 diabetes patients in all four CD4+ subsets.

Details on this clone: Antigen specificity is unknown.

The chain has TRBV11-3 and TRBJ2-1; D is possibly TRBD2 (5 bases). Sequenced material: naive CD4+ T cells from blood. The sequence was obtained from a woman between 18 and 29 years old with type 1 diabetes. CDR3 sequence: CASSLVSLRANEQFF. The CDR3 coding sequence is TGTGCCAGCAGCTTAGTGAGCTTGAGGGCCAATGAGCAGTTCTTC. The variable domain in full, completed from reference TRBV11-3 and TRBJ2-1, reads EAGVVQSPRYKIIEKKQPVAFWCNPISGHNTLYWYLQNLGQGPELLIRYENEEAVDDSQLPKDRFSAERLKGVDSTLKIQPAELGDSAVYLCASSLVSLRANEQFFGPGTRLTVL.